The source of this T cell receptor beta chain is a study of identical twins. The CDR3 is 16 residues long. Trimming at V came to 5 bases and at J to 1 base, leaving 8 bases not matched to a gene. TCRdb called the 5' RACE reads again in MiXCR, with one record for every CDR3 protein. The sample has around 530,000 distinct CDR3 sequences, around 15% seen once. This clonotype was detected a few times. These sequences were also reported in another study, on yellow fever vaccine responses in identical twins.

The sample comprised CD4+ T cells sorted from blood. The receptor was derived from a woman aged 18-30 years in good health. The genes are TRBV12-3 or TRBV12-4 and TRBJ2-5; the match to TRBD1 covers 9 bases. The CDR3, as DNA: TGTGCCAGCAGTACAGGGACAGGGACGACCCAAGAGACCCAGTACTTC. This gives the protein CASSTGTGTTQETQYF.